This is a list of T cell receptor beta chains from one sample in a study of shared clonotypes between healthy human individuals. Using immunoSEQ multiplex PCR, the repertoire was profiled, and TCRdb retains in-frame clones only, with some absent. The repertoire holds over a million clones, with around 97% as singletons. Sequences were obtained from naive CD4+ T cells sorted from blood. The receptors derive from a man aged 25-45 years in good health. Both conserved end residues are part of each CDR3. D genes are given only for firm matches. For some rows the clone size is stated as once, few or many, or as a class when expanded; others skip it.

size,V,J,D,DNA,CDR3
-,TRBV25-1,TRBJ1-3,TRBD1,TGTGCCAGCAGTGAATGGGGCAGGGGGTCTGGAAACACCATATATTTT,CASSEWGRGSGNTIYF
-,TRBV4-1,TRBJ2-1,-,TGCGCCAGCAGCCACCTCTCTGGGAGACCCTACAATGAGCAGTTCTTC,CASSHLSGRPYNEQFF
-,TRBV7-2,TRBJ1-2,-,TGTGCCAGCAGCCCAAAGGTCGGGACGGCTGGCTACACCTTC,CASSPKVGTAGYTF
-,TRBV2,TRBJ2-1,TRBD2,TGTGCCAGCAGTGGGACTAGCCCTGGTGTTGAGCAGTTCTTC,CASSGTSPGVEQFF
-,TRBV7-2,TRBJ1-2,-,TGTGCCAGCAGCTTCCCGAGCAGTTACGGGGTCGAAAGCTATGGCTACACCTTC,CASSFPSSYGVESYGYTF
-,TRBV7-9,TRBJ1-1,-,TGTGCCAGCAGCATCTGGACAGCGAACACTGAAGCTTTCTTT,CASSIWTANTEAFF
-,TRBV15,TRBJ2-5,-,TGTGCCACCAGCAGTAGAATAGCGGTTTGGAAGACCCAGTACTTC,CATSSRIAVWKTQYF
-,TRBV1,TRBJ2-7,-,TGCACCAGCAGCCAACCCGAAGATCGGGGCCGTACCCAGTCCTACGAGCAGTACTTC,CTSSQPEDRGRTQSYEQYF
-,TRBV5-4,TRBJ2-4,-,TGTGCCAGCAGCTTCCAATTCGGACCCGAAAACATTCAGTACTTC,CASSFQFGPENIQYF
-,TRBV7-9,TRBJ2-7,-,TGTGCCAGCAGCTTAGTGGAGTCAGGGGCCTACGAGCAGTACTTC,CASSLVESGAYEQYF
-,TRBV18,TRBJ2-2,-,TGTGCCAGCTCACCGGGCCAAACCACCGGGGAGCTGTTTTTT,CASSPGQTTGELFF
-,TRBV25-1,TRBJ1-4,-,TGTGCCAGCAGTGAGGGGCTTAAGGGCTATAATGAAAAACTGTTTTTT,CASSEGLKGYNEKLFF
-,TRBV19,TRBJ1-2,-,TGTGCCAGTAGTATTCCCCTATATGGCTACACCTTC,CASSIPLYGYTF
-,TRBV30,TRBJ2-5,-,TGTGCCTGGACTCATCAAGAGACCCAGTACTTC,CAWTHQETQYF
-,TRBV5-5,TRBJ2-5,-,TGTGCCAGCAGCTTGGCTCCAATATCCCTAGAGACCCAGTACTTC,CASSLAPISLETQYF
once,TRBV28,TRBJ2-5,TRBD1,TGTGCCAGCAGTTTTACTTACGGGACAGAAGGAGAGACCCAGTACTTC,CASSFTYGTEGETQYF
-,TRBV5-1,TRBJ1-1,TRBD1,TGCGCCAGCAGCTCAGACAGGGGGCTGAACACTGAAGCTTTCTTT,CASSSDRGLNTEAFF
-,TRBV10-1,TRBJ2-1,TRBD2,TGCGCCAGCGGTCTAGCGGGAGGCTACAATGAGCAGTTCTTC,CASGLAGGYNEQFF
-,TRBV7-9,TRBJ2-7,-,TGTGCCAGCAGCTTTGTCGAGGGGGTCGAGCAGTACTTC,CASSFVEGVEQYF
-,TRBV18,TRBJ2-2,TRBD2,TGTGCCAGCTCACCCCGTGAGCGGGAGGGCACCGGGGAGCTGTTTTTT,CASSPREREGTGELFF
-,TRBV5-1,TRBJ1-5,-,TGCGCCAGCAGCCCCGAGCCTGATCAGCCCCAGCATTTT,CASSPEPDQPQHF
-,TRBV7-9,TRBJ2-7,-,TGTGCCAGCAGCTTCGGGGTTACCTACGAGCAGTACTTC,CASSFGVTYEQYF
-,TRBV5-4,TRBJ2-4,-,TGTGCCAGCAGCTTCGGAGTCTTAGCCAAAAACATTCAGTACTTC,CASSFGVLAKNIQYF
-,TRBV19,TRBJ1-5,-,TGTGCCAGTAGTATGGGGGTGCGTCAGCCCCAGCATTTT,CASSMGVRQPQHF
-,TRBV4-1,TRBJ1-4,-,TGCGCCAGCAGCCAAGCCTTTACAACTAATGAAAAACTGTTTTTT,CASSQAFTTNEKLFF
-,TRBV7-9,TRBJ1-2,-,TGTGCCAGCAGCTTAGGGGATCAACTCGGCTACACCTTC,CASSLGDQLGYTF
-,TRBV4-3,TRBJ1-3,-,TGCGCCAGCAGCCAAGATTTCAGACTTGGAAACACCATATATTTT,CASSQDFRLGNTIYF
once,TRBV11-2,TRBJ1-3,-,TGTGCCAGCAGCCACCCCCGGGGAACCGGAAACACCATATATTTT,CASSHPRGTGNTIYF
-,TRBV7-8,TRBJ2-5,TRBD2,TGTGCCAGCAGCCCATTTAGCGGGAAGGAGGAGACCCAGTACTTC,CASSPFSGKEETQYF
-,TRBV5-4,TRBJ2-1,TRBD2,TGTGCCAGCAGCCGGGCGCTAGCGGGAGAGGGCGCTGAGCAGTTCTTC,CASSRALAGEGAEQFF
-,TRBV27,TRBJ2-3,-,TGTGCCAGCAGTTCATACAGGACCCCTAGCACAGATACGCAGTATTTT,CASSSYRTPSTDTQYF
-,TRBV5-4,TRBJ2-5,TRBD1,TGTGCCAGCAGCCGCCGGGACAGTGAGACCCAGTACTTC,CASSRRDSETQYF
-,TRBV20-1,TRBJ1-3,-,TGCAGTGCTAAGGGGGGAAACACCATATATTTT,CSAKGGNTIYF
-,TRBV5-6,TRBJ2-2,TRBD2,TGTGCCAGCACCGGCGGGAGTGAGACCGGGGAGCTGTTTTTT,CASTGGSETGELFF
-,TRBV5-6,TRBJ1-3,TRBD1,TGTGCCAGCAGCGTCGGGACAGGGCAAGGCGTTGGAAACACCATATATTTT,CASSVGTGQGVGNTIYF
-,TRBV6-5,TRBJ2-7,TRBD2,TGTGCCAGCAGTTCCTTAGCGGGAGGCATCTACGAGCAGTACTTC,CASSSLAGGIYEQYF
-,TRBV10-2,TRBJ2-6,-,TGCGCCAGCAGCCGACAGGCGTTCTCTGGGGCCAACGTCCTGACTTTC,CASSRQAFSGANVLTF
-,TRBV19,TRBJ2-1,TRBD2,TGTGCCACCTCCCGACTAGCGGTCGCCAGCTCCTACAATGAGCAGTTCTTC,CATSRLAVASSYNEQFF
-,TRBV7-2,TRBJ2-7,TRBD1,TGTGCCAGCAGCGTACTTGGACAGGGGGCAAGCCCCAGCTCCTACGAGCAGTACTTC,CASSVLGQGASPSSYEQYF
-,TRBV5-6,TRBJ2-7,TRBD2,TGTGCCAGCAGTAGCGGACTAGCGGGAGGGCCTATCTACGAGCAGTACTTC,CASSSGLAGGPIYEQYF
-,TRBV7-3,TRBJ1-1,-,TGTGCCAGCAGCTTAACAGTGAACACTGAAGCTTTCTTT,CASSLTVNTEAFF
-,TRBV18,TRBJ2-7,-,TGTGCCACCGGACCTACAGGCGACTCCTACGAGCAGTACTTC,CATGPTGDSYEQYF
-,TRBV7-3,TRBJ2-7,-,TGTGCCAGCAGCTCCCAGTCACTAGGGGAGCAGTACTTC,CASSSQSLGEQYF
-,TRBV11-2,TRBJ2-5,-,TGTGCCAGCAGCTTAGATTTGGAGACCCAGTACTTC,CASSLDLETQYF
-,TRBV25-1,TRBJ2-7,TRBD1,TGTGCCAGCAGTGCGTGGGACAGGCCGTCCTACGAGCAGTACTTC,CASSAWDRPSYEQYF
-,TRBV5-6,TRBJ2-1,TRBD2,TGTGCCAGCAGCTTTCAAACTAGCGGGAGAGCCTACAATGAGCAGTTCTTC,CASSFQTSGRAYNEQFF
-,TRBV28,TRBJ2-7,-,TGTGCCAGCAGTCCGGGCGACGTGAGCGGGCAGTACTTC,CASSPGDVSGQYF
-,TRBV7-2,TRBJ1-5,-,TGTGCCAGCAGCTTGACCAGGGACCAGCCCCAGCATTTT,CASSLTRDQPQHF
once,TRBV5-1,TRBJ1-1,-,TGCGCCAGCAGTTTGGACTCACTCCGGACTGAAGCTTTCTTT,CASSLDSLRTEAFF
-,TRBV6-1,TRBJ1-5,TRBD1,TGTGCCAGCAGTGAAGGTACAGGGGGCGGTCAGCCCCAGCATTTT,CASSEGTGGGQPQHF